The 2 T cell receptor beta chains below all came from one sample that was sequenced in a study of vaccination effects on CD4 cells after COVID-19. Sequencing used immunoSEQ multiplex PCR; TCRdb keeps in-frame clones, though not all of them. The table lists 14,000 or so clones, nearly 80% of them singletons. ViraFEST used viral peptide pools to expand antigen-specific CD4+ T cells before sequencing. CD4+ T cells were isolated after less than 13 days of culture. PCR showed that the person got SARS-CoV-2 infection at some point between March and December 2020. Each participant was given two doses of one vaccine (BNT162b2 or mRNA-1273). Antigens for these TCRs are unknown. Material: CD4+ T cells from PBMCs cultured with HCoV-NL63 spike peptides, obtained after COVID-19 vaccination. These receptors all stem from a human donor who had a prior SARS-CoV-2 infection.

The gene calls are TRBV30 and TRBJ2-5; 11 bases line up with TRBD1. The CDR3 is 12 amino acids. Germline CDR1 reads GTSNPN; CDR2 reads SVGIG (reference sequence). Germline trimming cut 7 bases from V and 12 bases from J; bases unmatched to any gene: 10. The CDR3 DNA is TGTGCCTCGCCAAGGGACAGGGGGGGAAAGTACTTC. Protein sequence: CASPRDRGGKYF.

The chain combines TRBV21-1 with TRBJ1-1; the table names TRBD1, a call not compared with the DNA. TRBV21-1 is a pseudogene locus. There are 18 residues in the CDR3. In DNA form, the CDR3 reads TGTGCCAGCAGCCGCCGAGGGGGCAGGGGGCGCTCTGGTAATGAAGCTTTCTTT. Translated, it gives CASSRRGGRGRSGNEAFF.